A selection of T cell receptor beta chains follows, all from one sample in a study of T cell responses to AZD1222 COVID-19 vaccine. Clones were read by immunoSEQ multiplex PCR, and TCRdb kept only the in-frame ones, dropping some. The table includes roughly 160,000 clones, around nine tenths detected once. This sample comprised peripheral blood, obtained 28 days after the second AZD1222 dose. The receptors were gathered from an adult who received the AZD1222 COVID-19 vaccine. Both conserved end residues are part of each CDR3. The D gene is left open where the match is weak. Clone size appears in some rows only: once, few, many, or a class for an expanded clone.

>16|-|-|TRBJ1-1|TRBV7-2
CASSSRVSTEGTEAFF
TGTGCCAGCAGTTCTAGGGTATCTACTGAGGGCACTGAAGCTTTCTTT
>14|-|TRBD1|TRBJ1-1|TRBV5-4
CASRIGQGNTEAFF
TGTGCCAGCAGAATTGGACAGGGTAACACTGAAGCTTTCTTT
>15|-|-|TRBJ2-7|TRBV4-1
CASSQVSGFSAEQYF
TGCGCCAGCAGCCAAGTTTCGGGGTTTAGCGCCGAGCAGTACTTC
>15|-|TRBD1|TRBJ2-7|TRBV14
CASSPTGTGPYEQYF
TGTGCCAGCAGCCCAACCGGGACAGGGCCCTACGAGCAGTACTTC
>18|-|TRBD2|TRBJ2-5|TRBV6-2/TRBV6-3
CASSYSGLAGRPQETQYF
TGTGCCAGCAGTTACTCGGGGCTAGCGGGGAGACCCCAAGAGACCCAGTACTTC
>14|-|TRBD1|TRBJ2-7|TRBV6-5
CASSYSGQSYEQYF
TGTGCCAGCAGTTACTCGGGACAGTCCTACGAGCAGTACTTC
>11|few|-|TRBJ1-1|TRBV11-2
CASSDNTEAFF
TGTGCCAGCAGCGACAACACTGAAGCTTTCTTT
>12|once|-|TRBJ2-7|TRBV7-8
CASSAPTYEQYF
TGTGCCAGCAGCGCCCCTACCTACGAGCAGTACTTC
>16|few|-|TRBJ1-2|TRBV11-3
CASSLKAPADYYGYTF
TGTGCCAGCAGCTTAAAGGCCCCGGCAGATTATTATGGCTACACCTTC
>14|-|TRBD1|TRBJ1-2|TRBV3-1/TRBV3-2
CASSARRTGSGYTF
TGTGCCAGCAGCGCCCGCCGGACAGGGTCTGGCTACACCTTC
>13|-|TRBD1|TRBJ1-2|TRBV29-1
CSVGDRDNYGYTF
TGCAGCGTCGGGGACAGGGATAACTATGGCTACACCTTC
>17|-|TRBD2|TRBJ2-6|TRBV27
CASSFVGGISGANVLTF
TGTGCCAGCAGTTTTGTCGGGGGGATCTCTGGGGCCAACGTCCTGACTTTC
>16|once|-|TRBJ2-7|TRBV4-2
CASSQDRQEASDEQYF
TGTGCCAGCAGCCAAGATCGTCAGGAGGCCTCCGACGAGCAGTACTTC
>16|-|-|TRBJ1-3|TRBV7-9
CASSLSTLLSGNTIYF
TGTGCCAGCAGCTTGTCTACTCTGCTCTCTGGAAACACCATATATTTT
>14|-|-|TRBJ2-5|TRBV5-1
CASSPVTRQETQYF
TGCGCCAGCAGCCCAGTGACTAGACAAGAGACCCAGTACTTC
>16|-|-|TRBJ1-6|TRBV6-2/TRBV6-3
CASSSFRSSYNSPLHF
TGTGCCAGCAGTTCCTTTAGGAGCTCCTATAATTCACCCCTCCACTTT
>16|-|-|TRBJ2-3|TRBV11-3
CASSLQGVGSTDTQYF
TGTGCCAGCAGTCTCCAGGGTGTCGGGAGCACAGATACGCAGTATTTT
>16|-|TRBD1|TRBJ1-5|TRBV7-9
CASSLDFGTGGQPQHF
TGTGCCAGCAGCTTAGATTTTGGGACAGGGGGCCAGCCCCAGCATTTT
>16|-|TRBD1|TRBJ2-7|TRBV7-9
CASSFRQGHSSYEQYF
TGTGCCAGCAGCTTTAGACAGGGACACAGCTCCTACGAGCAGTACTTC
>11|few|-|TRBJ2-7|TRBV7-9
CASSLGSTQYF
TGTGCCAGCAGCTTAGGGAGTACGCAGTACTTC
>13|once|-|TRBJ2-3|TRBV7-8
CASSPTYTDTQYF
TGTGCCAGCAGCCCCACTTACACAGATACGCAGTATTTT
>16|-|-|TRBJ2-1|TRBV4-2
CASSQDSARGSNEQFF
TGTGCCAGCAGCCAAGATAGCGCTAGAGGGTCCAATGAGCAGTTCTTC
>14|-|-|TRBJ1-4|TRBV18
CASSPTSANEKLFF
TGTGCCAGCTCACCAACGTCGGCTAATGAAAAACTGTTTTTT
>12|-|-|TRBJ2-3|TRBV12-3/TRBV12-4
CASGRGTDTQYF
TGTGCCAGCGGTAGGGGTACAGATACGCAGTATTTT
>14|-|-|TRBJ2-7|TRBV19
CASSEGGTAYEQYF
TGTGCCAGTAGTGAGGGGGGGACAGCCTACGAGCAGTACTTC
>14|-|TRBD1|TRBJ1-2|TRBV18
CASSPGQQGKGYTF
TGTGCCAGCTCACCAGGACAACAGGGGAAAGGCTACACCTTC
>12|once|-|TRBJ2-3|TRBV5-3
CARSPDPGTQYF
TGTGCCAGAAGTCCTGACCCGGGTACGCAGTATTTT
>17|-|TRBD2|TRBJ2-2|TRBV10-3
CAISGLAGTASTGELFF
TGTGCCATCAGTGGTCTAGCGGGGACCGCGAGCACCGGGGAGCTGTTTTTT
>11|-|-|TRBJ2-1|TRBV9
CASSVGEEQFF
TGTGCCAGCAGCGTAGGGGAAGAGCAGTTCTTC
>13|-|-|TRBJ2-7|TRBV2
CASSKKERGLQYF
TGTGCCAGCAGTAAGAAAGAGCGCGGGCTCCAGTACTTC
>11|-|-|TRBJ1-1|TRBV29-1
CSVERNREAFF
TGCAGCGTAGAGAGGAACAGGGAAGCTTTCTTT
>15|-|TRBD1|TRBJ2-1|TRBV6-5
CASSYYRGTRNEQFF
TGTGCCAGCAGTTACTACAGGGGTACTAGGAATGAGCAGTTCTTC
>15|few|TRBD2|TRBJ2-1|TRBV18
CASSPVAGRNNEQFF
TGTGCCAGCTCACCAGTAGCGGGGCGAAACAATGAGCAGTTCTTC
>16|-|-|TRBJ1-2|TRBV6-5
CASSYSQGRANYGYTF
TGTGCCAGCAGTTACTCGCAGGGTAGGGCTAACTATGGCTACACCTTC
>13|once|-|TRBJ1-4|TRBV7-2
CASSLKQGEKLFF
TGTGCCAGCAGCTTGAAACAAGGGGAAAAACTGTTTTTT
>16|-|TRBD1|TRBJ1-2|TRBV10-3
CAISEGDRAVLYGYTF
TGTGCCATCAGTGAGGGGGACAGGGCCGTTCTCTATGGCTACACCTTC
>11|few|-|TRBJ2-7|TRBV5-4
CASSFLSEQYF
TGTGCCAGCAGCTTCTTGAGCGAGCAGTACTTC
>13|-|-|TRBJ2-4|TRBV29-1
CSVEEGSENIQYF
TGCAGCGTGGAGGAGGGGAGTGAAAACATTCAGTACTTC
>14|-|-|TRBJ2-1|TRBV29-1
CSVVMQVAYNEQFF
TGCAGCGTTGTAATGCAGGTAGCTTACAATGAGCAGTTCTTC
>14|-|-|TRBJ1-1|TRBV5-6
CASNHRVMRSEAFF
TGTGCCAGCAACCACCGGGTGATGCGTTCTGAAGCTTTCTTT